A single T cell receptor (beta chain) is shown here with its context. One end of the junction is discordant with germline, which a read error may explain. The data are from a study of blood T cell repertoires in COVID-19. Sequenced by immunoSEQ multiplex PCR; TCRdb stores in-frame clones only, minus some. This sample has under 300,000 clones, with over 75% found just once. Enrollees, about 18 to 89 years old, lived in about two dozen US areas. Germline V gene data show CDR1 as SGHRS and CDR2 as YFSETQ. The length of the CDR3 is 16 residues. The sequenced material came from PBMCs or T cells enriched from blood (not recorded which). This receptor was identified in a woman between 40 and 55 years old who had been exposed to COVID-19. The chain has TRBV5-1 and TRBJ2-1, with 7 nucleotides matching TRBD2. The chain's CDR3 is CASSSLLGPGGNEQFF. The CDR3 DNA reads as TGTGCCAGCAGCTCCCTACTAGGTCCGGGGGGCAATGAGCAGTTCTTC.